This record covers a single T cell receptor beta chain. Profiling relied on immunoSEQ multiplex PCR, and the TCRdb table lists in-frame clones only, not all of them. The sample has roughly 220,000 clones, approximately 80% seen once. This sample is drawn from a study of blood T cell repertoires in COVID-19. Overall study context: The analysed material was cDNA or gDNA that came from T cells, B-cell-depleted T cells, or PBMCs.

The source material was peripheral blood. This clonotype was sampled from a woman in her sixties or seventies who had recovered from COVID-19.

The CDR3, as DNA: TGTGCCAGCAGCGCGATACCGGGCGAGGGGGTAGTTGGAGCTTTCTTT. Amino acids: CASSAIPGEGVVGAFF. This chain joins TRBV9 and TRBJ1-1; possibly TRBD1 for D (6 bases). CDR3 length: 16 residues. With 3 bases removed from V and 10 bases from J, the gap between germline ends came to 25 bases. In germline, CDR1 is SGDLS, CDR2 YYNGEE.